The 23 T cell receptor beta chains below come from one sample, sequenced in a study of graft-versus-host responses after intestinal transplantation. Their target antigens are unknown. Clones were sequenced by immunoSEQ multiplex PCR, and TCRdb holds only the in-frame ones, with some missing. The repertoire consists of approximately 97,000 clones, with 91% occurring once and the leading ten covering 0.15% to 0.2%. Sequences were derived from unstimulated CD4+ T cells sorted from spleen or lymph node cells, sampled before transplant. The source is a human donor who was the organ donor for an intestinal transplant.

This chain connects TRBV9 to TRBJ2-3; no reliable D call. Deletions cut 0 bases from V and 6 bases from J, with 11 bases between. The CDR3 is 14 amino acids. Germline V gives CDR1 SGDLS, CDR2 YYNGEE. Written as DNA, the CDR3 is TGTGCCAGCAGCGTAGGTATAATTGCGGATACGCAGTATTTT. Translated, it gives CASSVGIIADTQYF.

This clone appeared once. This chain links TRBV25-1 with TRBJ2-3, with 14 bases lining up with TRBD2. Losses at the gene ends were 6 bases for V and 5 bases for J; bases not matched to a gene: 4. The CDR3 covers 15 residues. Germline CDR1 MGHDK, CDR2 SYGVNS. CDR3 DNA sequence: TGTGCCAGCAGGGCGGGGACTAGCGGGGGAGATACGCAGTATTTT. It translates to CASRAGTSGGDTQYF.

V and J are TRBV7-9 and TRBJ2-5, with TRBD2 matching 8 bases. The germline gives CDR1 SEHNR, CDR2 FQNEAQ (reference sequence). V lost 4 bases to trimming and J lost 1 base; unmatched junction nucleotides: 8. This CDR3 has 16 amino acids. For the CDR3, the DNA is TGTGCCAGCAGCTCCTGGGATAGCGGGGTCCAAGAGACCCAGTACTTC. Amino acids: CASSSWDSGVQETQYF.

The V call is TRBV6-6, the J call TRBJ2-7; TRBD2 might be the D (7 bases). The CDR3 spans 11 residues. Trimming removed 8 bases from V and 6 bases from J, with 11 bases in between. CDR1 and CDR2 (germline): MNHNY, SVGAGI (reference sequence). Here the CDR3 DNA reads TGTGCCAGCGGGGGGGCACGCGAGCAGTACTTC. Translation gives CASGGAREQYF.

The chain has TRBV29-1 and TRBJ1-5, with D possibly matching TRBD1 (6 bases). The CDR3 has 13 residues. V lost 4 bases, J lost 4 bases, and 11 bases lay in between. CDR1 and CDR2 (germline): SQVTM, ANQGSEA. This CDR3 is CSVVSGTNQPQHF. CDR3 DNA: TGCAGCGTTGTGTCTGGGACAAATCAGCCCCAGCATTTT. The full variable domain, completed using reference TRBV29-1 and TRBJ1-5, is SAVISQKPSRDICQRGTSLTIQCQVDSQVTMMFWYRQQPGQSLTLIATANQGSEATYESGFVIDKFPISRPNLTFSTLTVSNMSPEDSSIYLCSVVSGTNQPQHFGDGTRLSIL.

V gene TRBV29-1 combines with J gene TRBJ2-7; 13 nucleotides agree with TRBD2. The J segment lost 3 bases and the V segment lost 6 bases, leaving 2 bases of the junction unmatched. Germline-derived CDR1 and CDR2 are SQVTM and ANQGSEA. The CDR3 spans 13 residues. CDR3 residues: CSVRTSGSYEQYF. The CDR3 DNA sequence: TGCAGCGTGCGGACTAGCGGGAGCTACGAGCAGTACTTC.

CDR3: CASSFKRQETQYF. CDR3 DNA: TGTGCCAGCAGCTTCAAGCGGCAAGAGACCCAGTACTTC. V usage is TRBV5-4 and J usage is TRBJ2-5; a possible D gene is TRBD2 (5 bases). The germline V and J ends were trimmed by 2 bases and 2 bases, with 7 bases remaining between them. CDR3 size: 13 residues. Germline-derived CDR1 and CDR2 are SGHNT and YYREEE (reference sequence).

The chain carries TRBV4-2 and TRBJ2-1; D remains unclear. V lost 4 bases to trimming and J lost 0 bases, with 13 bases between them. The germline CDR1 and CDR2 sequences are LGHNA and YNFKEQ. The CDR3 has 16 amino acids. CDR3 bases: TGTGCCAGCAGCCGAACTCGAGGAAGCTCCTACAATGAGCAGTTCTTC. It encodes CASSRTRGSSYNEQFF.

The chain carries TRBV18 and TRBJ2-1; D is undetermined. CDR1 KGHSH and CDR2 LQKENI come from the germline V gene. The CDR3 runs 13 residues. V was cut by 6 bases and J by 3 bases, with 9 bases left in between. The CDR3 DNA follows: TGTGCCAGCTCCCGACAAGGCTACAATGAGCAGTTCTTC. Its protein is CASSRQGYNEQFF.

The V call is TRBV9, the J call TRBJ2-1, with D possibly TRBD2 on 6 matching bases. The V end lost 2 bases, the J end lost 2 bases, and 20 bases lay between the germline ends. The CDR3 length is 18 residues. Germline V gene lookup returns CDR1 SGDLS and CDR2 YYNGEE. CDR3 sequence (DNA): TGTGCCAGCAGCGTCCTCCATGGGTTGGGACTGGCCTACAATGAGCAGTTCTTC. Residues: CASSVLHGLGLAYNEQFF.

The chain carries TRBV4-3 and TRBJ1-4; the match to TRBD1 covers 8 bases. J gave up 3 bases and V 0 bases, and 18 bases lay outside the gene matches. The germline V gene encodes CDR1 LGHNA and CDR2 YSLEER. The CDR3 has 21 amino acids. The CDR3 sequence is CASSQEYIQGDFWPANEKLFF. The CDR3 DNA is TGCGCCAGCAGCCAAGAATATATACAGGGGGATTTTTGGCCGGCTAATGAAAAACTGTTTTTT.

The V gene is TRBV7-2, the J gene TRBJ2-2, with D perhaps matching TRBD1 (6 bases). Trimming shortened V by 2 bases and J by 5 bases, and 9 bases separated the two germline ends. This CDR3 region has 14 residues. CDR1 is SGHTA and CDR2 is FQGNSA in the germline V gene. The CDR3 region has the DNA TGTGCCAGCAGCTTATTAGGGGGAACCGGGGAGCTGTTTTTT. It specifies CASSLLGGTGELFF.

J is TRBJ2-5 and V is TRBV6-6, with TRBD2 matching over 7 bases. After removal of 4 bases from V and 2 bases from J, the junction contained 7 bases not matched to a gene. Germline lookup yields CDR1 MNHNY and CDR2 SVGAGI (reference sequence). This CDR3 has 15 amino acids. CDR3 amino acids: CASSWTRTDQETQYF. CDR3 DNA sequence: TGTGCCAGCAGTTGGACTAGAACCGATCAAGAGACCCAGTACTTC.

V usage is TRBV11-2 and J usage is TRBJ1-6, with a tentative D call TRBD1 (5 bases). The V end lost 2 bases, the J end lost 6 bases, and 11 bases lay between the germline ends. Per germline, CDR1 SGHAT and CDR2 FQNNGV. The CDR3 has 15 residues. The CDR3: CASSLHQGSNSPLHF. CDR3 DNA: TGTGCCAGCAGCTTACATCAGGGCTCTAATTCACCCCTCCACTTT.

J is TRBJ1-4 and V is TRBV27, with 7 nucleotides matching TRBD1. With V trimmed by 4 bases and J by 13 bases, 6 bases remained unmatched. The germline CDR1 and CDR2 sequences are MNHEY and SMNVEV (reference sequence). The CDR3 has 12 amino acids. The CDR3 is CASSWQGGVLFF. CDR3 bases: TGTGCCAGCAGTTGGCAGGGGGGTGTACTGTTTTTT.

This sequence joins TRBV2 and TRBJ2-3, with no clear D. Germline V gives CDR1 SNHLY, CDR2 FYNNEI. The CDR3 runs 14 residues. V was trimmed by 4 bases and J by 4 bases, leaving 12 bases between them. This chain's CDR3 is CASSVSEVPDTQYF. DNA of the CDR3: TGTGCCAGCAGTGTGAGTGAGGTTCCAGATACGCAGTATTTT.

The chain uses TRBV20-1 and TRBJ1-2; no definite D call. CDR1 and CDR2 (germline): DFQATT, SNEGSKA (reference sequence). The CDR3 length is 10 residues. The ends were cut back, 3 bases at V and 7 bases at J, with 6 bases in the middle. In DNA, the CDR3 is TGCAGTGCTAGTATTCCTGGCTACACCTTC. It translates to CSASIPGYTF.

This chain links TRBV4-3 with TRBJ2-2; D ambiguous. Trimming left V 0 bases short and J 5 bases short, with 16 bases between. CDR1 LGHNA and CDR2 YSLEER come from the germline V gene. The CDR3 extends over 17 amino acids. The CDR3 loop reads CASSQDPPLLETGELFF. The CDR3 nucleotides read TGCGCCAGCAGCCAAGATCCCCCTCTCCTAGAAACCGGGGAGCTGTTTTTT.

V gene TRBV7-9 combines with J gene TRBJ2-7, with 12 nucleotides matching TRBD1. V trimming: 5 bases; J trimming: 2 bases; junction bases outside the gene matches: 4. Germline lookup yields CDR1 SEHNR and CDR2 FQNEAQ (reference sequence). CDR3 length: 15 residues. The chain's CDR3 is CASSTGTGGPYEQYF. The DNA of the CDR3 is TGTGCCAGCAGCACCGGGACAGGGGGCCCCTACGAGCAGTACTTC.

The chain recombines TRBV10-3 with TRBJ2-7; 8 bases match TRBD2. CDR3 length: 15 residues. Looked up from germline, CDR1 is ENHRY and CDR2 is SYGVKD. The ends lost 5 bases at V and 6 bases at J; junction bases unmatched: 12. CDR3 nucleotides: TGTGCCATCAGTCCCCGCGCTGATAGCGGGGCCGAGCAGTACTTC. Its translation is CAISPRADSGAEQYF.

The chain has TRBV4-2 and TRBJ1-5, with a weak D call TRBD1 (6 bases). The CDR3 totals 18 residues. Trimming shortened V by 3 bases and J by 0 bases, and 18 bases separated the two germline ends. CDR1 and CDR2 (germline): LGHNA, YNFKEQ. CDR3 sequence: CASSHFGQGHDSNQPQHF. The DNA for the CDR3 is TGTGCCAGCAGCCATTTTGGGCAGGGGCACGATAGCAATCAGCCCCAGCATTTT.

The chain is built from TRBV5-1 and TRBJ2-2, with TRBD2 matching 7 bases. Germline V gene data show CDR1 as SGHRS and CDR2 as YFSETQ. The V gene end was trimmed by 2 bases and the J gene end by 4 bases; junction bases not matched to a gene: 5. CDR3 length equals 15 residues. The CDR3 region has the DNA TGCGCCAGCAGCTTCAGCGGGGAGGTCACCGGGGAGCTGTTTTTT. Protein sequence: CASSFSGEVTGELFF.

This clone has a handful of counts. The rearrangement links TRBV9 to TRBJ1-6; TRBD1 matches 9 bases. With V trimmed by 2 bases and J by 8 bases, 2 bases remained unmatched. The CDR3 contains 14 residues. CDR1 and CDR2 from the germline V gene are SGDLS and YYNGEE. The DNA for the CDR3 is TGTGCCAGCAGCGTTACAGGGGGCGATTCACCCCTCCACTTT. Its translation: CASSVTGGDSPLHF.